The clone carrying this T cell receptor beta chain counts as medium-sized by frequency. Germline V gene sequence: CDR1 DFQATT, CDR2 SNEGSKA (reference sequence). There are 13 residues in the CDR3. The data belong to a study of T cell clusters in autoimmune cytopenias. Tens of thousands of genome equivalents of blood DNA were amplified for TRB. One tube held mixed TRB-A and TRB-B primer pools for touch-down PCR. TCRdb re-called the multiplex PCR reads, yielding one record per CDR3 amino acid sequence without DNA. The sample includes over a thousand distinct CDR3 sequences. The sample also formed part of further work on T cell repertoires in aging, cancer and after chemotherapy.

The origin of this receptor is a human donor with chronic lymphocytic leukemia. The chain is built from TRBV20-1 and TRBJ2-1; TCRdb's assignment of TRBD2 cannot be checked, as there is no DNA. Sequenced material: peripheral blood. The CDR3 sequence: CSARGTSGNEQFF.